These 20 T cell receptor beta chains came from one sample sequenced in a study of PD-L1 blockade in urothelial cancer. Profiling relied on immunoSEQ multiplex PCR, and the TCRdb table lists in-frame clones only, not all of them. The sample lists more than 75,000 clones; 90% to 95% were seen once. Source: PBMCs, taken around atezolizumab (anti-PD-L1) treatment. These receptors were obtained from a man aged 55 to 69 with urothelial cancer.

V usage is TRBV7-2 and J usage is TRBJ2-3, with 9 bases that match TRBD1. The CDR3 is 16 residues long. Germline CDR1 SGHTA, CDR2 FQGNSA. V gave up 4 bases and J gave up 0 bases; unmatched junction bases: 5. CDR3 sequence (DNA): TGTGCCAGCAGCTCGGACAGGGGCTTAAGCACAGATACGCAGTATTTT. Amino acids: CASSSDRGLSTDTQYF.

In nucleotides, the CDR3 is TGTGCCAGCAGTGAAGCGGAGGACGGGCATCGGAAGCAGTACTTC. This translates into CASSEAEDGHRKQYF. V gene TRBV2 combines with J gene TRBJ2-7; maybe TRBD2 (5 bases). Per germline, CDR1 SNHLY and CDR2 FYNNEI. This CDR3 spans 15 amino acids. V was clipped by 0 bases and J by 8 bases, with 17 bases between them.

This chain uses TRBV7-2 with TRBJ2-7; D may be TRBD1 (6 bases). Trimming pared 1 base from V and 0 bases from J, leaving 7 bases between. Germline CDR1 is SGHTA and CDR2 is FQGNSA. This CDR3 region has 14 residues. For the CDR3, the DNA is TGTGCCAGCAGCTTAGTGGGGGCCTCCTACGAGCAGTACTTC. This encodes CASSLVGASYEQYF.

This chain connects TRBV4-1 to TRBJ2-5; TRBD2 matches 7 bases. The germline gives CDR1 MGHRA, CDR2 YSYEKL. V shed 3 bases, J shed 5 bases, and the junction held 9 bases outside the gene matches. This CDR3 has 15 amino acids. The CDR3: CASSQGPAGQETQYF. The CDR3 DNA reads TGCGCCAGCAGCCAGGGGCCAGCGGGGCAGGAGACCCAGTACTTC.

This rearrangement joins TRBV5-6 to TRBJ1-2; TRBD1 might be the D (6 bases). Germline V gene lookup returns CDR1 SGHDT and CDR2 YYEEEE. Trimming left V 1 base short and J 3 bases short, with 13 bases between. The CDR3 extends over 15 amino acids. In nucleotides, the CDR3 is TGTGCCAGCAGCTTGTGGGGGGGGCCGTACTATGGCTACACCTTC. Protein sequence: CASSLWGGPYYGYTF.

The genes are TRBV13 and TRBJ2-1; 9 positions match TRBD1. The CDR3 has 15 residues. The V segment lost 5 bases and the J segment 0 bases; nucleotides outside the gene matches: 2. Germline values: CDR1 PRHDT, CDR2 FYEKMQ (reference sequence). This CDR3 is CASSAQGASYNEQFF. The CDR3 DNA sequence: TGTGCCAGCAGCGCACAGGGGGCCTCCTACAATGAGCAGTTCTTC.

In this sample, this clone turned up once. The chain uses TRBV7-2 and TRBJ2-2; D may be TRBD2 (6 bases). This CDR3 contains 13 residues. Between the trimmed V and J ends, which lost 5 bases and 10 bases, there was a span of 14 bases. Per the germline V gene, CDR1 is SGHTA and CDR2 is FQGNSA. The CDR3 region is CASSAPGLQELFF. CDR3 in DNA: TGTGCCAGCAGCGCCCCGGGACTCCAGGAGCTGTTTTTT.

CDR3 loop: CASSTIKTGSYGYTF. CDR3 bases: TGTGCCAGCAGCACAATTAAGACAGGGAGCTATGGCTACACCTTC. V usage is TRBV5-6 and J usage is TRBJ1-2; 7 positions match TRBD1. Per the germline V gene, CDR1 is SGHDT and CDR2 is YYEEEE. Losses at the gene ends were 4 bases for V and 4 bases for J; bases not matched to a gene: 10. The CDR3 extends over 15 amino acids.

V gene TRBV19 combines with J gene TRBJ2-3; 7 positions match TRBD1. The CDR3 is made up of 16 amino acids. Germline trimming cut 4 bases from V and 1 base from J; bases unmatched to any gene: 8. Germline CDR1 is LNHDA and CDR2 is SQIVND (reference sequence). The CDR3 sequence: CASSSLGQDGTDTQYF. The DNA for the CDR3 is TGTGCCAGTAGTAGCCTCGGACAGGACGGCACAGATACGCAGTATTTT.

CDR3 nucleotide sequence: TGTGCCAGCAGCTTGGGTACCGGGACTACTCTGAACACCGGGGAGCTGTTTTTT. Translation: CASSLGTGTTLNTGELFF. The chain carries TRBV5-4 and TRBJ2-2, with TRBD2 identical over 7 bases. The CDR3 is 18 amino acids. V lost 0 bases and J lost 1; bases outside the gene matches: 9. Germline lookup yields CDR1 SGHNT and CDR2 YYREEE (reference sequence). Using reference TRBV5-4 and TRBJ2-2 for the parts outside the CDR3, the full variable domain is ETGVTQSPTHLIKTRGQQVTLRCSSQSGHNTVSWYQQALGQGPQFIFQYYREEENGRGNFPPRFSGLQFPNYSSELNVNALELDDSALYLCASSLGTGTTLNTGELFFGEGSRLTVL.

The chain employs TRBV7-2 and TRBJ1-1; the D is unclear. Germline V gene lookup returns CDR1 SGHTA and CDR2 FQGNSA. Trimming removed 3 bases at V and 0 bases at J, with 8 bases between. The CDR3 runs to 14 residues. CDR3 DNA: TGTGCCAGCAGCTTGGGCAGACTGAACACTGAAGCTTTCTTT. This sequence encodes CASSLGRLNTEAFF.

This chain links TRBV19 with TRBJ1-2; unclear D gene. The CDR3 is 17 amino acids. Germline values: CDR1 LNHDA, CDR2 SQIVND (reference sequence). V lost 7 bases to trimming and J lost 0 bases, with 21 bases between them. The CDR3 DNA is TGTGCCAGTAAGAGCGGCCGGAACCGTTTAGCTAACTATGGCTACACCTTC. Protein sequence: CASKSGRNRLANYGYTF.

The chain joins TRBV28 to TRBJ1-1; D gene ambiguous. Germline V gene data show CDR1 as MDHEN and CDR2 as SYDVKM. This CDR3 region has 13 residues. Between the trimmed V and J ends, which lost 6 bases and 5 bases, there was a span of 13 bases. The CDR3 region has the DNA TGTGCCAGCAGCCACACGCTTAATACTGAAGCTTTCTTT. Translation: CASSHTLNTEAFF.

The chain joins TRBV4-3 to TRBJ2-3; D perhaps matches TRBD1 (7 bases). The V and J ends lost 0 bases and 0 bases respectively, with 13 bases between them. Germline loops: CDR1 LGHNA, CDR2 YSLEER. The CDR3 runs 17 residues. In nucleotides, the CDR3 is TGCGCCAGCAGCCAAGATTTCAGGGGGGACAGCACAGATACGCAGTATTTT. Translated, it gives CASSQDFRGDSTDTQYF.

This chain uses TRBV19 with TRBJ2-3; possibly TRBD1 for D (5 bases). Per germline, CDR1 LNHDA and CDR2 SQIVND (reference sequence). V was clipped by 0 bases and J by 6 bases, with 7 bases between them. The CDR3 sequence is 13 residues long. As DNA, the CDR3 is TGTGCCAGTAGTATAGACAGGGCGGATACGCAGTATTTT. Amino acid sequence: CASSIDRADTQYF.

The chain carries TRBV5-6 and TRBJ2-2; D is unresolved. Germline CDR1 is SGHDT and CDR2 is YYEEEE. The V end was cut by 1 base, the J end by 3 bases, with 13 bases between. This CDR3 has 16 residues. The DNA for the CDR3 is TGTGCCAGCAGCTTGTTGAAACAGAGAGACACCGGGGAGCTGTTTTTT. Protein: CASSLLKQRDTGELFF.

The chain has TRBV30 and TRBJ1-3; 11 bases are shared with TRBD1. The CDR3 extends over 17 amino acids. Per germline, CDR1 GTSNPN and CDR2 SVGIG (reference sequence). The V segment lost 3 bases and the J segment 0 bases; nucleotides outside the gene matches: 7. CDR3 protein: CAWSVDRGRISGNTIYF. DNA for the CDR3: TGTGCCTGGAGCGTGGACAGGGGGCGAATCTCTGGAAACACCATATATTTT.

The rearrangement uses TRBV10-3 and TRBJ2-1; 9 nucleotides match TRBD2. This CDR3 spans 15 amino acids. V was pared by 3 bases and J by 4 bases, with 4 bases of the junction left unmatched. Per the germline V gene, CDR1 is ENHRY and CDR2 is SYGVKD. CDR3 amino acids: CAISEGAGGYNEQFF. The CDR3 nucleotides are TGTGCCATCAGTGAAGGAGCGGGGGGATACAATGAGCAGTTCTTC.

CDR3 protein: CASSPRQSSYEQYF. The CDR3 bases are TGTGCCAGCAGCCCCCGACAGAGCTCCTACGAGCAGTACTTC. The J gene is TRBJ2-7, the V gene TRBV7-9; maybe TRBD1 (5 bases). Trimming took off 5 bases at V and 0 bases at J, with 11 bases between the two ends. Germline loops: CDR1 SEHNR, CDR2 FQNEAQ (reference sequence). The CDR3 has 14 amino acids.

The rearrangement joins TRBV7-9 to TRBJ2-2, with 11 bases that match TRBD2. Germline V CDR1 and CDR2: SEHNR, FQNEAQ (reference sequence). The V segment lost 4 bases and the J segment 7 bases; nucleotides outside the gene matches: 8. The CDR3 is made up of 16 amino acids. CDR3 DNA sequence: TGTGCCAGCAGCTATAGCGGGAGGGTCCGAAGCGGGGAGCTGTTTTTT. Its translation is CASSYSGRVRSGELFF.